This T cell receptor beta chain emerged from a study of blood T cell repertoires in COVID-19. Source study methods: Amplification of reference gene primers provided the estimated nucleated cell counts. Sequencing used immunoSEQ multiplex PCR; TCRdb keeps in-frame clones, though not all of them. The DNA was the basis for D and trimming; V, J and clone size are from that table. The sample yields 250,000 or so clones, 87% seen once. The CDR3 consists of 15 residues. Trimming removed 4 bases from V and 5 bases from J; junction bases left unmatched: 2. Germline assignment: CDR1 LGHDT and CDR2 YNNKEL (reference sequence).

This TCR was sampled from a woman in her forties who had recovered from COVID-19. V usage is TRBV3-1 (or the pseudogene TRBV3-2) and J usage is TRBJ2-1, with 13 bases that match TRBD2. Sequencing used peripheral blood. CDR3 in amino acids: CASSLLAGGHNEQFF. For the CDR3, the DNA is TGTGCCAGCAGCCTACTAGCGGGGGGGCACAATGAGCAGTTCTTC.